This T cell receptor beta chain originates from a study of blood T cell repertoires in COVID-19. The wider study: Researchers got acute and convalescent COVID-19 samples from the United States, Italy and Spain.

Living in about 25 US areas, the participants were between roughly 18 and 89 years of age. V lost 4 bases and J lost 4; bases outside the gene matches: 8. Germline-derived CDR1 and CDR2 are LNHDA and SQIVND (reference sequence). CDR3 size: 16 residues. Authors' data handling: Cell counts per sample came from amplifying reference gene primers. Measured with immunoSEQ multiplex PCR; TCRdb has only the in-frame clones, and not every one. D and trimming were read from the DNA, whereas the V and J calls and clone size are those reported in that table. The sample carries about 170,000 clones, roughly 84% recorded once.

The material sequenced was PBMCs or T cells enriched from blood (not recorded which). The source of this sequence is a human donor with acute COVID-19. The donor label of this sample is uncertain. This rearrangement joins TRBV19 to TRBJ1-4; 8 bases fit TRBD1. As DNA, the CDR3 is TGTGCCAGTAGTACCTTCCAAACAGGGGGTAATGAAAAACTGTTTTTT. Translation gives CASSTFQTGGNEKLFF.